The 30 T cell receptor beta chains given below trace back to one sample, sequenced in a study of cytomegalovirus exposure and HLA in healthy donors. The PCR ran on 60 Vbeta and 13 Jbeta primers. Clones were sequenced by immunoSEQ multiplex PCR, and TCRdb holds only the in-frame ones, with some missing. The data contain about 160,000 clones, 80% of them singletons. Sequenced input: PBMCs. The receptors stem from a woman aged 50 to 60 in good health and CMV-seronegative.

The CDR3 protein is CASSPTAAQKETQYF. CDR3 nucleotides: TGTGCCAGCAGCCCCACCGCCGCTCAGAAAGAGACCCAGTACTTC. V usage is TRBV5-4 and J usage is TRBJ2-5; no clear D. Germline-derived CDR1 and CDR2 are SGHNT and YYREEE (reference sequence). The CDR3 length is 15 residues. With 4 bases removed from V and 3 bases from J, the gap between germline ends came to 16 bases.

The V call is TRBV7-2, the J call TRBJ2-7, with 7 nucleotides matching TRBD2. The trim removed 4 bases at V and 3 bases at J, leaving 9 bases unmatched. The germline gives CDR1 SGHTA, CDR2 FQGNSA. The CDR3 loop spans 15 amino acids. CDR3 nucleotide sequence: TGTGCCAGCAGCTCCGGGACTAAGGGGTTCTACGAGCAGTACTTC. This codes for CASSSGTKGFYEQYF.

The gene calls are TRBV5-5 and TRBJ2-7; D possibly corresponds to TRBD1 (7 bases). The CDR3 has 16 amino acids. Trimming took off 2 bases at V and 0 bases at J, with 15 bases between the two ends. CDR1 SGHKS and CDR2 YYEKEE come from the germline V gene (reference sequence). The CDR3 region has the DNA TGTGCCAGCAGCTTCAGGGGGGCACGGAGCTCCTACGAGCAGTACTTC. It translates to CASSFRGARSSYEQYF.

The CDR3: CASSLTGDTEAFF. The CDR3 DNA is TGTGCCAGCAGTTTAACAGGGGACACTGAAGCTTTCTTT. V is TRBV28 and J is TRBJ1-1, with 7 nucleotides matching TRBD1. The CDR3 is 13 residues long. The ends lost 2 bases at V and 3 bases at J; junction bases unmatched: 0. Germline values: CDR1 MDHEN, CDR2 SYDVKM.

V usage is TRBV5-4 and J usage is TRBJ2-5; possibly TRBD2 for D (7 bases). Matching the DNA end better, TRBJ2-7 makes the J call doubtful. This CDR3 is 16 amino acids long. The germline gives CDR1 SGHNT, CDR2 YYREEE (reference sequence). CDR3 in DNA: TGTGCCAGCAGCTCGGGGGGCCTCCTTGCCTCCTACGAGCAGTACTTC. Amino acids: CASSSGGLLASYEQYF.

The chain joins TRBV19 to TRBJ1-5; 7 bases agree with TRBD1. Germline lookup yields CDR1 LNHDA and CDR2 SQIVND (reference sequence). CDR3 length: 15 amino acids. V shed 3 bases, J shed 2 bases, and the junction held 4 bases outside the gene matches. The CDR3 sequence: CASSMWQGGNQPQHF. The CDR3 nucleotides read TGTGCCAGTAGTATGTGGCAGGGGGGCAATCAGCCCCAGCATTTT.

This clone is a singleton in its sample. This CDR3 is CASSFQKPGQGSEQYF. CDR3 in DNA: TGTGCCAGCAGCTTTCAAAAACCGGGACAGGGAAGCGAGCAGTACTTC. The chain links TRBV5-4 to TRBJ2-7, with TRBD1 matching 9 bases. Germline CDR1 is SGHNT and CDR2 is YYREEE (reference sequence). The CDR3 loop spans 16 amino acids. The trim removed 2 bases at V and 6 bases at J, leaving 12 bases unmatched.

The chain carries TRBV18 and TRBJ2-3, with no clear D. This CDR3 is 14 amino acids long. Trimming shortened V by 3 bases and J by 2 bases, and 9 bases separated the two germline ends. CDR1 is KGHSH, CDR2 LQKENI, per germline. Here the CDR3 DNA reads TGTGCCAGCTCACCCCCTGAGAACACAGATACGCAGTATTTT. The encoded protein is CASSPPENTDTQYF.

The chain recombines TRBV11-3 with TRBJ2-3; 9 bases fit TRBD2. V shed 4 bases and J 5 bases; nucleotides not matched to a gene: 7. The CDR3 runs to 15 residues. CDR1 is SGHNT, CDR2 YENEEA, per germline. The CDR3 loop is CASSSGRGGLDTQYF. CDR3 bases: TGTGCCAGCAGCTCGGGGCGGGGGGGCCTAGATACGCAGTATTTT.

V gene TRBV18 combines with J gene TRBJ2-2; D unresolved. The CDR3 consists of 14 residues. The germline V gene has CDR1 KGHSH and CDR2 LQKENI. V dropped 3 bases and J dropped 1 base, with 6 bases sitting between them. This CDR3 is CASSPIRNTGELFF. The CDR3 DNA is TGTGCCAGCTCACCGATTAGGAACACCGGGGAGCTGTTTTTT.

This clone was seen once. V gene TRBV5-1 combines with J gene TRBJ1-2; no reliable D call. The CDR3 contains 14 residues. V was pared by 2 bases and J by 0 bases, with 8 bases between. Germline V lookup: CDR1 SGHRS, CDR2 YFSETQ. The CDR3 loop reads CASSFIAANYGYTF. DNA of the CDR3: TGCGCCAGCAGCTTTATAGCAGCTAACTATGGCTACACCTTC.

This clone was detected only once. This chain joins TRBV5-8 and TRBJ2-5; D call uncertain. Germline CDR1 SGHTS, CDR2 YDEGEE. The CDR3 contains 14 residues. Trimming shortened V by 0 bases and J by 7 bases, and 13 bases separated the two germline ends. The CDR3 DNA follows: TGTGCCAGCAGCTTGGGACTCCTCTCTTGGACCCAGTACTTC. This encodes CASSLGLLSWTQYF. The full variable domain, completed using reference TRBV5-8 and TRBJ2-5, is EAGVTQSPTHLIKTRGQQATLRCSPISGHTSVYWYQQALGLGLQFLLWYDEGEERNRGNFPPRFSGRQFPNYSSELNVNALELEDSALYLCASSLGLLSWTQYFGPGTRLLVL.

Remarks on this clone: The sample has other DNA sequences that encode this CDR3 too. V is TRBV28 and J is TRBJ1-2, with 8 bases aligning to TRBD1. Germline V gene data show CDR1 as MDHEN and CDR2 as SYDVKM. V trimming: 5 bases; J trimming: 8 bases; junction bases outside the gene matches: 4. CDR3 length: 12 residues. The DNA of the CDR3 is TGTGCCAGCAGTGGACAGGGCTCAGGCTACACCTTC. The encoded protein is CASSGQGSGYTF.

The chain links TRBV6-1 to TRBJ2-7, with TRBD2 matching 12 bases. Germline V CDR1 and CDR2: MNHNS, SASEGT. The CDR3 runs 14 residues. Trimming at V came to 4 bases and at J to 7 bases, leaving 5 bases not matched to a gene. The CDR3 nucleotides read TGTGCCAGCAGTGCGACTAGCGGGAGTCGAGAGCAGTACTTC. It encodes CASSATSGSREQYF.

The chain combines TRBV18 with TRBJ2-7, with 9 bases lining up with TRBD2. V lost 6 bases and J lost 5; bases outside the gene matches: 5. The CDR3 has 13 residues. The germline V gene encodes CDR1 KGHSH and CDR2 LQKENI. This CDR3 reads CASSGTSNDEQYF. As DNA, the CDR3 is TGTGCCAGCTCGGGGACTAGCAACGACGAGCAGTACTTC.

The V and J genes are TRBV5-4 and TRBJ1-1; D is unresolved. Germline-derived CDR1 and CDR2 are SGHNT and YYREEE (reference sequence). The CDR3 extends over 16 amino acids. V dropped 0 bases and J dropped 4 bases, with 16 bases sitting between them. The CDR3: CASSLENGRAVTEAFF. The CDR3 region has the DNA TGTGCCAGCAGCTTGGAGAACGGCAGAGCGGTCACTGAAGCTTTCTTT.

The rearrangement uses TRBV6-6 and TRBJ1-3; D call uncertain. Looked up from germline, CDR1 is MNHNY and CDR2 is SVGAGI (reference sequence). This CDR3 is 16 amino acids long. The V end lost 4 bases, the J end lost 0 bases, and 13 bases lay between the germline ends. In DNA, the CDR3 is TGTGCCAGCAGTTTTACCCGAGTCTTCTCTGGAAACACCATATATTTT. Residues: CASSFTRVFSGNTIYF.

The CDR3 DNA is TGTGCCAGCAGCTTAGAGGCAGGGGGTTCCTACGAGCAGTACTTC. Translation gives CASSLEAGGSYEQYF. V is TRBV11-2 and J is TRBJ2-7, with 7 bases lining up with TRBD1. The CDR3 spans 15 residues. J gave up 1 base and V 0 bases, and 3 bases lay outside the gene matches. The germline CDR1 and CDR2 sequences are SGHAT and FQNNGV.

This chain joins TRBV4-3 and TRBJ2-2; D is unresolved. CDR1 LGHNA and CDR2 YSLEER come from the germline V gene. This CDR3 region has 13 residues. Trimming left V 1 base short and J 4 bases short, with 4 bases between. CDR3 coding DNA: TGCGCCAGCAGCCAAGGGGCCACCGGGGAGCTGTTTTTT. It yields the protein CASSQGATGELFF.

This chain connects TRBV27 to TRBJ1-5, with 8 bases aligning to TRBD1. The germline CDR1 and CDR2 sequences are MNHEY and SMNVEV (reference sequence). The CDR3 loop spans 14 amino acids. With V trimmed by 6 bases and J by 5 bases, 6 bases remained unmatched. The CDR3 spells CASSRQGNDQPQHF. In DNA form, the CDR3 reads TGTGCCAGCAGCCGACAGGGGAACGATCAGCCCCAGCATTTT.

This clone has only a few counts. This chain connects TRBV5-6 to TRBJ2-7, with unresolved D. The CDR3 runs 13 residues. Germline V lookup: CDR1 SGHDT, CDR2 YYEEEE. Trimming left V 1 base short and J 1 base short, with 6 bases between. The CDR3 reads CASSLFSSYEQYF. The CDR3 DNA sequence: TGTGCCAGCAGCTTGTTCAGTTCCTACGAGCAGTACTTC.

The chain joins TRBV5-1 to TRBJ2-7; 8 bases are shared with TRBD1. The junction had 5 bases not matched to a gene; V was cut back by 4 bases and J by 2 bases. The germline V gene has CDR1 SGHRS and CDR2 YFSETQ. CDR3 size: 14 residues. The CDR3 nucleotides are TGCGCCAGCAGCGAGGGGACAGGCCCCTACGAGCAGTACTTC. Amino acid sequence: CASSEGTGPYEQYF.

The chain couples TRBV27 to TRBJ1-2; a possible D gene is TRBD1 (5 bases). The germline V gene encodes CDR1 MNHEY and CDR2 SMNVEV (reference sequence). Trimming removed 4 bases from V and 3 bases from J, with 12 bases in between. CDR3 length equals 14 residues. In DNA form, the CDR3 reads TGTGCCAGCAGTTCCTCAGGGTTGCACTATGGCTACACCTTC. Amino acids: CASSSSGLHYGYTF.

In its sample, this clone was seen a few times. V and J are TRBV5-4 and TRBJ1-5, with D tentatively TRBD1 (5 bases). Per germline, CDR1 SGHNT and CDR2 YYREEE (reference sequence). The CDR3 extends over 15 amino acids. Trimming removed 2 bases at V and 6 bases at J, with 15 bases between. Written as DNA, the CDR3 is TGTGCCAGCAGCTTTGGCGGGGGGGAAGGTCAGCCCCAGCATTTT. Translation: CASSFGGGEGQPQHF.

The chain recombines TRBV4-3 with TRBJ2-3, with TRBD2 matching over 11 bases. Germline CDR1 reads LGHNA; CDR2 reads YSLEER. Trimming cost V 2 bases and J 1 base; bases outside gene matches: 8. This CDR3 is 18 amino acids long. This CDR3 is CASSQTPLAGGRTDTQYF. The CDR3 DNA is TGCGCCAGCAGCCAAACTCCTCTAGCGGGGGGACGCACAGATACGCAGTATTTT.

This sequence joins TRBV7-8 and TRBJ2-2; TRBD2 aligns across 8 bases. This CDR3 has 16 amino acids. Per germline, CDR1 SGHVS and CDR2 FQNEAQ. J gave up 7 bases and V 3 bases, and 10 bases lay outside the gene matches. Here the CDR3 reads CASSFIAGRMIGELFF. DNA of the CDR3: TGTGCCAGCAGCTTCATAGCGGGGAGAATGATCGGGGAGCTGTTTTTT.

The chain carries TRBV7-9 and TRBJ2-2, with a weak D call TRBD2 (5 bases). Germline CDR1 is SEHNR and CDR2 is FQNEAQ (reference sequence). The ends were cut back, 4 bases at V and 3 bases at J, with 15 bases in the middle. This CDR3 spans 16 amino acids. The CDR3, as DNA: TGTGCCAGCAGCTGGACTTTTGGGGAAGACACCGGGGAGCTGTTTTTT. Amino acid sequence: CASSWTFGEDTGELFF.

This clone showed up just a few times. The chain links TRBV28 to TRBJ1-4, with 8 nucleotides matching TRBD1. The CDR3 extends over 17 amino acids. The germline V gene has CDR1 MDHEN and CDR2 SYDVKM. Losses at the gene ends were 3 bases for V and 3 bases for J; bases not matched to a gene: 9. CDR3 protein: CASSFLTGGGPNEKLFF. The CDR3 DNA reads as TGTGCCAGCAGTTTTTTAACAGGGGGAGGTCCTAATGAAAAACTGTTTTTT.

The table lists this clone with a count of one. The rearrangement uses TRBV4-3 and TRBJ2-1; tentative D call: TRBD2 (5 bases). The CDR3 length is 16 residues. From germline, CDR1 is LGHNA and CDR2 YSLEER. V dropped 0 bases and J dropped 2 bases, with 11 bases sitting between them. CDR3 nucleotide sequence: TGCGCCAGCAGCCAAGACGGACTTGTAGCCTACAATGAGCAGTTCTTC. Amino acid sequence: CASSQDGLVAYNEQFF.

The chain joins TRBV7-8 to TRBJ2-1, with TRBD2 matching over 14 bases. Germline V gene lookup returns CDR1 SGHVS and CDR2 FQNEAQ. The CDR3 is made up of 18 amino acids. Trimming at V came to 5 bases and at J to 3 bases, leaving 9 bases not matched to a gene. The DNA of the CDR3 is TGTGCCAGCAGCGTGGGACTAGCGGGGGCCCTATACTACAATGAGCAGTTCTTC. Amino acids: CASSVGLAGALYYNEQFF. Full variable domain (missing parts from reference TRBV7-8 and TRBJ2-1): GAGVSQSPRYKVAKRGQDVALRCDPISGHVSLFWYQQALGQGPEFLTYFQNEAQLDKSGLPSDRFFAERPEGSVSTLKIQRTQQEDSAVYLCASSVGLAGALYYNEQFFGPGTRLTVL.